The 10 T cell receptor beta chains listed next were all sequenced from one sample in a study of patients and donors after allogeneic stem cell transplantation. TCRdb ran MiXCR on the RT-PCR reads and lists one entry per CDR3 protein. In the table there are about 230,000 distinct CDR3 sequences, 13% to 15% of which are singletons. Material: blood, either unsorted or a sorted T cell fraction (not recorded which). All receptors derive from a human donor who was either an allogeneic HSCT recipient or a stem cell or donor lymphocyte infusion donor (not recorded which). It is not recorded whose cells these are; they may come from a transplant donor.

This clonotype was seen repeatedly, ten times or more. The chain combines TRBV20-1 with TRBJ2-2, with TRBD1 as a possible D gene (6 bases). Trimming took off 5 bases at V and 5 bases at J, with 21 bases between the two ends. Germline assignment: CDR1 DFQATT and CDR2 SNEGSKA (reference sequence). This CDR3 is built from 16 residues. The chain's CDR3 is CSAPRLEAGETGELFF. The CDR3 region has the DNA TGCAGTGCTCCCCGTTTAGAGGCAGGGGAAACCGGGGAGCTGTTTTTT.

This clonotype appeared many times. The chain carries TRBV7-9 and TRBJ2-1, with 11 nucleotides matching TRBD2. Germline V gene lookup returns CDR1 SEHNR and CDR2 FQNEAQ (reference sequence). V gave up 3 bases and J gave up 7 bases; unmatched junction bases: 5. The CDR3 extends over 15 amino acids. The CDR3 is CASSFPTSGKNEQFF. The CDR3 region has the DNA TGTGCCAGCAGCTTCCCGACTAGCGGGAAAAATGAGCAGTTCTTC.

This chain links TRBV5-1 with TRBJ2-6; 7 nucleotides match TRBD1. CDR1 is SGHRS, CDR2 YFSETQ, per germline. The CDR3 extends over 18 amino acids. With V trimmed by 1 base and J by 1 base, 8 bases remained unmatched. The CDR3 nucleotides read TGCGCCAGCAGCTTGAAGGGGGACAGAATTTCTGGGGCCAACGTCCTGACTTTC. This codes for CASSLKGDRISGANVLTF.

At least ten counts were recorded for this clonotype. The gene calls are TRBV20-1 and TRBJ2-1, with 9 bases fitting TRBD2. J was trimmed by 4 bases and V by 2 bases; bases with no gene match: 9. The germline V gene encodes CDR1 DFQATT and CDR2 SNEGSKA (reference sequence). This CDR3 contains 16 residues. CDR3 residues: CSARKEVTSGYNEQFF. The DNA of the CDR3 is TGCAGTGCTAGAAAAGAGGTTACTAGCGGGTACAATGAGCAGTTCTTC.

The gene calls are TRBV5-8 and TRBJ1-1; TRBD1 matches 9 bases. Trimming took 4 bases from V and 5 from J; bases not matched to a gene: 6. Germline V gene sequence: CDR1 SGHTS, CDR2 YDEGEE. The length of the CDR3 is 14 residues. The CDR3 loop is CASSNRDRVTEAFF. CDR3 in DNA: TGTGCCAGCAGCAACCGGGACAGGGTTACTGAAGCTTTCTTT. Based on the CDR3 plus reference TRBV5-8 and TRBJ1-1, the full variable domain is EAGVTQSPTHLIKTRGQQATLRCSPISGHTSVYWYQQALGLGLQFLLWYDEGEERNRGNFPPRFSGRQFPNYSSELNVNALELEDSALYLCASSNRDRVTEAFFGQGTRLTVV.

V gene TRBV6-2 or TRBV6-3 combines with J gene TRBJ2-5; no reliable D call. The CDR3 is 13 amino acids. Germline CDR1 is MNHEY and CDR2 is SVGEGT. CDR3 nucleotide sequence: TGTGCTACCGACGGCCCCATCCAAGAGACCCAGTACTTC. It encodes CATDGPIQETQYF.

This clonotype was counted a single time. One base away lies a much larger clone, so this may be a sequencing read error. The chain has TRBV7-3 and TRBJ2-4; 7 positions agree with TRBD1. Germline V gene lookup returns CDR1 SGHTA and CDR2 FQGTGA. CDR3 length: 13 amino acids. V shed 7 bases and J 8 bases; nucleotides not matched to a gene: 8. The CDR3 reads CASTQTGRDIQYF. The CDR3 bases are TGTGCCAGCACCCAGACAGGGCGGGACATTCAGTACTTC.

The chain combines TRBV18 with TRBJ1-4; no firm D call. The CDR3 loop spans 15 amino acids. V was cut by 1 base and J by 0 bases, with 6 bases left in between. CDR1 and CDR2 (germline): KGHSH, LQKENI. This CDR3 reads CASSPLPTTNEKLFF. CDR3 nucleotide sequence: TGTGCCAGCTCACCACTTCCTACAACTAATGAAAAACTGTTTTTT.

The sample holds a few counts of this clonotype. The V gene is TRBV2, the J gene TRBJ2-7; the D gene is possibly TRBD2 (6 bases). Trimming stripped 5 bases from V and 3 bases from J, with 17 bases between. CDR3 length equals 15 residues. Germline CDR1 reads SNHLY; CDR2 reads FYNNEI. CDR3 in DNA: TGTGCCAGCAGTCGGGAGTTGGGAGTAGGCTACGAGCAGTACTTC. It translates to CASSRELGVGYEQYF.

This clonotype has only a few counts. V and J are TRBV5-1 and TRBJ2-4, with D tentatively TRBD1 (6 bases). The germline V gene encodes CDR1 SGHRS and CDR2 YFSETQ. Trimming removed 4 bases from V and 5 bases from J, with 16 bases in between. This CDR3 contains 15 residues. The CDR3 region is CASSPAGVGENIQYF. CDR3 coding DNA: TGCGCCAGCAGCCCGGCAGGGGTGGGGGAAAACATTCAGTACTTC. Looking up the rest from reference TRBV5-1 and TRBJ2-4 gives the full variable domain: KAGVTQTPRYLIKTRGQQVTLSCSPISGHRSVSWYQQTPGQGLQFLFEYFSETQRNKGNFPGRFSGRQFSNSRSEMNVSTLELGDSALYLCASSPAGVGENIQYFGAGTRLSVL.